The 31 T cell receptor beta chains given below trace back to one sample, sequenced in a study of CD8 T cells in ankylosing spondylitis. TCRdb re-analysed the 5' RACE reads in MiXCR, keeping a single row per CDR3 protein. The table includes about 160,000 distinct CDR3 sequences, 9.8% detected once. Material: blood, either unsorted or a sorted T cell fraction (not recorded which). The receptors here all came from a female donor with ankylosing spondylitis or in good health (not recorded which).

Only a few counts were recorded for this clonotype. This chain connects TRBV6-7 to TRBJ2-7, with 8 bases that match TRBD1. TRBV6-7 qualifies as an ORF whose function is uncertain. The CDR3 totals 16 residues. The junction had 12 bases not matched to a gene; V was cut back by 2 bases and J by 6 bases. The CDR3 sequence: CASSYLQGDRKREQYF. CDR3 in DNA: TGTGCCAGCAGTTACCTCCAGGGGGACAGGAAGCGCGAGCAGTACTTC.

This clonotype was counted a few times. The V call is TRBV20-1, the J call TRBJ2-5, with 8 bases fitting TRBD1. The CDR3 spans 12 residues. J gave up 4 bases and V 5 bases, and 3 bases lay outside the gene matches. Germline values: CDR1 DFQATT, CDR2 SNEGSKA (reference sequence). CDR3 protein: CSASRGRETQYF. CDR3 nucleotides: TGCAGTGCTTCCAGGGGGCGAGAGACCCAGTACTTC.

There are a few counts of this clonotype. The chain carries TRBV6-4 and TRBJ2-1, with 12 bases lining up with TRBD2. Looked up from germline, CDR1 is MRHNA and CDR2 is SNTAGT. CDR3 length equals 17 residues. V shed 0 bases, J shed 7 bases, and the junction held 7 bases outside the gene matches. CDR3 nucleotides: TGTGCCAGCAGTGACTCGTCACTGACTAGCGGGAGTAATGAGCAGTTCTTC. Its translation: CASSDSSLTSGSNEQFF.

V and J are TRBV2 and TRBJ2-3; TRBD1 is a possible D gene (5 bases). This CDR3 has 11 amino acids. The V gene's germline CDR1 is SNHLY and CDR2 FYNNEI. V was clipped by 10 bases and J by 2 bases, with 7 bases between them. For the CDR3, the DNA is TGTGCCACCAGGGTCACAGATACGCAGTATTTT. Translated, it gives CATRVTDTQYF.

The chain's CDR3 is CASSYSGQGALDEQYF. CDR3 DNA: TGTGCCAGCAGTTACTCCGGACAGGGGGCACTCGACGAGCAGTACTTC. The chain uses TRBV6-5 and TRBJ2-7, with 11 nucleotides matching TRBD1. V lost 0 bases and J lost 5; bases outside the gene matches: 6. Germline assignment: CDR1 MNHEY and CDR2 SVGAGI. This CDR3 region has 16 residues.

The chain combines TRBV5-4 with TRBJ1-5; 8 bases agree with TRBD1. J gave up 11 bases and V 0 bases, and 4 bases lay outside the gene matches. This CDR3 is 13 amino acids long. Germline CDR1 reads SGHNT; CDR2 reads YYREEE (reference sequence). CDR3 amino acids: CASSLAGGRAQHF. DNA for the CDR3: TGTGCCAGCAGCTTGGCAGGGGGCAGGGCCCAGCATTTT.

The rearrangement links TRBV7-6 to TRBJ2-3; D gene unclear. V was shortened by 7 bases and J by 0 bases, with 14 bases between the two germline ends. The germline V gene encodes CDR1 SGHVS and CDR2 FNYEAQ. The CDR3 spans 15 residues. CDR3 DNA: TGTGCCAGCACCGAAGGGATCGCTAGCACAGATACGCAGTATTTT. Translated, it gives CASTEGIASTDTQYF. The full variable domain, completed using reference TRBV7-6 and TRBJ2-3, is GAGVSQSPRYKVTKRGQDVALRCDPISGHVSLYWYRQALGQGPEFLTYFNYEAQQDKSGLPNDRFSAERPEGSISTLTIQRTEQRDSAMYRCASTEGIASTDTQYFGPGTRLTVL.

The chain employs TRBV27 and TRBJ2-2; tentatively, D is TRBD2 (5 bases). CDR3 length: 16 amino acids. Trimming left V 5 bases short and J 2 bases short, with 15 bases between. Germline CDR1 MNHEY, CDR2 SMNVEV (reference sequence). The CDR3 spells CASSTYSETNTGELFF. Here the CDR3 DNA reads TGTGCCAGCAGTACCTATAGCGAGACCAACACCGGGGAGCTGTTTTTT.

This chain connects TRBV10-3 to TRBJ2-7, with 10 bases identical to TRBD2. Germline CDR1 ENHRY, CDR2 SYGVKD. V trimming: 6 bases; J trimming: 1 base; junction bases outside the gene matches: 3. The CDR3 loop spans 14 amino acids. The CDR3 reads CAISGLADSYEQYF. In nucleotides, the CDR3 is TGTGCCATCAGCGGACTAGCGGATTCCTACGAGCAGTACTTC.

The chain employs TRBV7-9 and TRBJ2-1; D may be TRBD2 (6 bases). Trimming removed 1 base at V and 12 bases at J, with 10 bases between. This CDR3 is built from 12 residues. From germline, CDR1 is SEHNR and CDR2 FQNEAQ (reference sequence). CDR3 sequence (DNA): TGTGCCAGCAGCTTAGGAGGGAGGTCGCAGTTCTTC. Translating it yields CASSLGGRSQFF.

This clonotype was seen a few times. The chain uses TRBV7-9 and TRBJ2-1; 7 bases agree with TRBD2. CDR1 and CDR2 (germline): SEHNR, FQNEAQ (reference sequence). J gave up 6 bases and V 4 bases, and 9 bases lay outside the gene matches. The CDR3 extends over 15 amino acids. The CDR3 DNA sequence: TGTGCCAGCAGCTCACCTGGAGGACTAGGCAATGAGCAGTTCTTC. It specifies CASSSPGGLGNEQFF.

This sequence joins TRBV6-5 and TRBJ2-5, with D unclear. Trimming removed 3 bases from V and 5 bases from J, with 13 bases in between. The CDR3 spans 14 residues. Germline V gene data show CDR1 as MNHEY and CDR2 as SVGAGI. CDR3 nucleotides: TGTGCCAGCAGTTATCTGGGTTCGCGGGAGACCCAGTACTTC. Protein: CASSYLGSRETQYF.

The chain couples TRBV6-2 or TRBV6-3 to TRBJ2-1; a possible D gene is TRBD2 (6 bases). V lost 7 bases, J lost 6 bases, and 19 bases lay in between. The CDR3 runs 15 residues. CDR1 and CDR2 from the germline V gene are MNHEY and SVGEGT. This CDR3 is CASTLFLRGPNEQFF. For the CDR3, the DNA is TGTGCCAGCACCCTGTTTTTGCGGGGACCCAATGAGCAGTTCTTC.

This sequence joins TRBV20-1 and TRBJ2-1; weak D call: TRBD2 (5 bases). The CDR3 extends over 14 amino acids. V gave up 0 bases and J gave up 7 bases, with 13 bases separating them. Per the germline V gene, CDR1 is DFQATT and CDR2 is SNEGSKA (reference sequence). The chain's CDR3 is CSARDPGISNEQFF. Written as DNA, the CDR3 is TGCAGTGCTAGAGATCCGGGGATAAGTAATGAGCAGTTCTTC.

J is TRBJ1-1 and V is TRBV5-6, with TRBD1 as a possible D gene (6 bases). The germline CDR1 and CDR2 sequences are SGHDT and YYEEEE. This CDR3 spans 14 amino acids. Trimming removed 1 base from V and 4 bases from J, with 11 bases in between. The CDR3 DNA sequence: TGTGCCAGCAGCTTGACAGGGCTGGGCACTGAAGCTTTCTTT. As protein: CASSLTGLGTEAFF.

The chain recombines TRBV7-9 with TRBJ2-7; 9 nucleotides match TRBD1. From germline, CDR1 is SEHNR and CDR2 FQNEAQ (reference sequence). V gave up 2 bases and J gave up 5 bases; unmatched junction bases: 7. The CDR3 length is 15 residues. The CDR3 nucleotides are TGTGCCAGCAGCTTACCTGAGGGACAGGGAAACGAGCAGTACTTC. Translating it yields CASSLPEGQGNEQYF. The whole variable domain, filled in from reference TRBV7-9 and TRBJ2-7, reads DTGVSQNPRHKITKRGQNVTFRCDPISEHNRLYWYRQTLGQGPEFLTYFQNEAQLEKSRLLSDRFSAERPKGSFSTLEIQRTEQGDSAMYLCASSLPEGQGNEQYFGPGTRLTVT.

This rearrangement joins TRBV12-5 to TRBJ2-1, with a possible D match to TRBD2 (5 bases). Between the trimmed V and J ends, which lost 7 bases and 0 bases, there was a span of 13 bases. Germline-derived CDR1 and CDR2 are LGHNT and FRNRAP. The CDR3 has 15 amino acids. This chain's CDR3 is CASVPAASSYNEQFF. CDR3 DNA: TGTGCTAGTGTTCCAGCGGCAAGCTCCTACAATGAGCAGTTCTTC. The full variable domain, rest sourced from reference TRBV12-5 and TRBJ2-1, is DARVTQTPRHKVTEMGQEVTMRCQPILGHNTVFWYRQTMMQGLELLAYFRNRAPLDDSGMPKDRFSAEMPDATLATLKIQPSEPRDSAVYFCASVPAASSYNEQFFGPGTRLTVL.

Turning to this clonotype: This may be a read error, as it is one base from a much larger clone. The rearrangement joins TRBV29-1 to TRBJ2-1; possibly TRBD1 or TRBD2 for D (5 bases each). Trimming stripped 3 bases from V and 2 bases from J, with 20 bases between. Germline assignment: CDR1 SQVTM and CDR2 ANQGSEA. The CDR3 consists of 17 residues. The CDR3 protein is CSVEGVDPGLPYNEQFF. In DNA form, the CDR3 reads TGCAGCGTTGAGGGGGTGGATCCAGGTTTGCCCTACAATGAGCAGTTCTTC.

The chain uses TRBV30 and TRBJ2-2; D not certain. Between the trimmed V and J ends, which lost 1 base and 6 bases, there was a span of 6 bases. The CDR3 consists of 12 residues. Per the germline V gene, CDR1 is GTSNPN and CDR2 is SVGIG (reference sequence). The CDR3 sequence: CAWSGGSGELFF. The DNA for the CDR3 is TGTGCCTGGAGTGGAGGTTCCGGGGAGCTGTTTTTT.

V gene TRBV2 combines with J gene TRBJ2-1; TRBD2 aligns across 10 bases. V lost 6 bases to trimming and J lost 5 bases; unmatched junction nucleotides: 7. Germline V gene lookup returns CDR1 SNHLY and CDR2 FYNNEI. This CDR3 spans 15 amino acids. CDR3 bases: TGTGCCAGCAGCCTCCCTAGCGGGGGTAACAATGAGCAGTTCTTC. Encoded protein: CASSLPSGGNNEQFF.

This clonotype occurred a few times. The chain has TRBV25-1 and TRBJ2-7; D gene ambiguous. The CDR3 extends over 14 amino acids. The V end lost 1 base, the J end lost 2 bases, and 9 bases lay between the germline ends. CDR1 is MGHDK and CDR2 is SYGVNS in the germline V gene. CDR3 in DNA: TGTGCCAGCAGTGAATTACGGGCTCCCTACGAGCAGTACTTC. Translated, it gives CASSELRAPYEQYF.

This clonotype turned up a few times. The chain combines TRBV7-9 with TRBJ2-5, with 8 bases matching TRBD2. Trimming cost V 0 bases and J 5 bases; bases outside gene matches: 2. Germline V gene sequence: CDR1 SEHNR, CDR2 FQNEAQ (reference sequence). This CDR3 is built from 14 residues. The CDR3 region has the DNA TGTGCCAGCAGCTTAGCGGCTAGCGGGGAGACCCAGTACTTC. Its translation: CASSLAASGETQYF.

This clonotype was observed at least ten times. The chain has TRBV7-8 and TRBJ2-1; D may be TRBD2 (6 bases). Germline assignment: CDR1 SGHVS and CDR2 FQNEAQ. The CDR3 runs to 16 residues. Trimming stripped 0 bases from V and 9 bases from J, with 18 bases between. This chain's CDR3 is CASSLADSGPEAEQFF. CDR3 sequence (DNA): TGTGCCAGCAGCTTAGCGGATAGCGGCCCCGAGGCTGAGCAGTTCTTC.

The chain recombines TRBV24-1 with TRBJ1-5; weak D call: TRBD1 (5 bases). Germline CDR1 is KGHDR and CDR2 is SFDVKD. The CDR3 spans 16 residues. The V and J ends lost 3 bases and 10 bases respectively, with 21 bases between them. The CDR3 is CATSDAGTHGEGPQHF. The CDR3 DNA reads TGTGCCACCAGTGATGCCGGGACCCACGGCGAAGGCCCCCAGCATTTT.

The chain carries TRBV20-1 and TRBJ2-1; D may correspond to TRBD1 or TRBD2 (6 bases each). With 1 base removed from V and 0 bases from J, the gap between germline ends came to 10 bases. The CDR3 runs to 15 residues. Germline values: CDR1 DFQATT, CDR2 SNEGSKA (reference sequence). CDR3 residues: CSARVGGSSYNEQFF. CDR3 coding DNA: TGCAGTGCTAGAGTCGGGGGCAGCTCCTACAATGAGCAGTTCTTC.

This clonotype was seen a few times. This chain uses TRBV2 with TRBJ2-7; D is perhaps TRBD2 (6 bases). Per the germline V gene, CDR1 is SNHLY and CDR2 is FYNNEI. Trimming removed 6 bases at V and 4 bases at J, with 16 bases between. The CDR3 contains 14 residues. The CDR3 protein is CASSPLSREYEQYF. CDR3 nucleotides: TGTGCCAGCAGCCCTTTAAGTCGGGAGTACGAGCAGTACTTC.

The CDR3 DNA reads TGCGCCAGCAGCCAAGATGGGGTCTATGGCTACACCTTC. This sequence encodes CASSQDGVYGYTF. V is TRBV4-3 and J is TRBJ1-2; no definite D call. This CDR3 has 13 amino acids. The V end was cut by 0 bases, the J end by 4 bases, with 6 bases between. Germline V gene sequence: CDR1 LGHNA, CDR2 YSLEER.

V gene TRBV6-2 or TRBV6-3 combines with J gene TRBJ2-3; TRBD2 matches 7 bases. The CDR3 loop spans 14 amino acids. Per the germline V gene, CDR1 is MNHEY and CDR2 is SVGEGT. After removal of 0 bases from V and 9 bases from J, the junction contained 6 bases not matched to a gene. CDR3 DNA: TGTGCCAGCAGTTACTCGACCCGGGGGGAGACGCAGTATTTT. This translates into CASSYSTRGETQYF.

This clonotype was counted many times. J is TRBJ2-1 and V is TRBV20-1; D may be TRBD2 (6 bases). Germline V CDR1 and CDR2: DFQATT, SNEGSKA (reference sequence). The CDR3 is 14 amino acids. Trimming pared 1 base from V and 5 bases from J, leaving 12 bases between. In DNA, the CDR3 is TGCAGTGCTAGAGCGGAGGGTTCTCACAATGAGCAGTTCTTC. This gives the protein CSARAEGSHNEQFF.

V gene TRBV7-3 combines with J gene TRBJ2-2; perhaps TRBD2 as D (6 bases). Per the germline V gene, CDR1 is SGHTA and CDR2 is FQGTGA. Trimming removed 4 bases at V and 7 bases at J, with 19 bases between. The CDR3 contains 16 residues. The CDR3 here is CASSSGTSRSDGELFF. The DNA of the CDR3 is TGTGCCAGCAGCTCTGGGACTTCCAGATCGGACGGGGAGCTGTTTTTT.

This clonotype was recorded at least ten times. J is TRBJ2-3 and V is TRBV4-3; D is perhaps TRBD2 (6 bases). Trimming shortened V by 4 bases and J by 2 bases, and 16 bases separated the two germline ends. The CDR3 runs to 16 residues. Germline V lookup: CDR1 LGHNA, CDR2 YSLEER. The CDR3 protein is CASSLRLGGNTDTQYF. The CDR3 DNA follows: TGCGCCAGCAGCCTCCGATTGGGCGGGAACACAGATACGCAGTATTTT.